These 18 T cell receptor beta chains share one sample of origin, sequenced in a study of T cells in Graves' hyperthyroidism and ophthalmopathy (dated by TCRdb to the late 2010s). The library was prepared using multiplex PCR. The sequencer listed for this sample is Illumina HiSeq 2000. Amplification of TCR beta CDR3 regions was carried out from RNA transcripts. The first round of RT-PCR for the TCR CDR3 was performed with the HTBI primer set and the Qiagen OneStep RT-PCR kit. Through fastp at Q25 and MiXCR, TCRdb rebuilt clones from the public reads, retaining in-frame beta chains. Each CDR3 protein gets just one entry, which takes the most common genes and DNA from the rows behind it. This sample is represented by 500,000 to 750,000 distinct CDR3 sequences; around 16% of them were singletons. Around 7.8% of the sample lies in the top ten. Source material: blood. The receptors here all came from a woman under 40 with Graves' hyperthyroidism.

The CDR3 DNA reads TGCGCCAGCAGTGATTCAGGGAGGTCCGAGCAGTACTTC. Translated: CASSDSGRSEQYF. J is TRBJ2-7 and V is TRBV10-1, with TRBD2 as a possible D gene (6 bases). The CDR3 runs to 13 residues. Per germline, CDR1 WNHNN and CDR2 SYGVQD (reference sequence). V was pared by 3 bases and J by 6 bases, with 12 bases between.

In this sample, this clonotype turned up many times. The V gene is TRBV2, the J gene TRBJ1-2; D remains unclear. CDR3 length equals 12 residues. Germline V lookup: CDR1 SNHLY, CDR2 FYNNEI. Trimming pared 6 bases from V and 4 bases from J, leaving 9 bases between. This chain's CDR3 is CASSGDFYGYTF. CDR3 nucleotide sequence: TGTGCCAGCAGCGGGGATTTCTATGGCTACACCTTC.

At least ten counts were recorded for this clonotype. The J gene is TRBJ1-1, the V gene TRBV10-3, with D possibly being TRBD1 (5 bases). The ends were cut back, 3 bases at V and 5 bases at J, with 10 bases in the middle. Germline CDR1 and CDR2: ENHRY and SYGVKD. The CDR3 is 13 residues long. CDR3 sequence reads: CAISDPGGTEAFF. For the CDR3, the DNA is TGTGCCATCAGTGACCCCGGGGGGACTGAAGCTTTCTTT.

This clonotype was observed at least ten times. The chain is built from TRBV3-1 and TRBJ2-5; 8 bases align to TRBD2. The J segment lost 1 base and the V segment lost 3 bases, leaving 4 bases of the junction unmatched. The V gene's germline CDR1 is LGHDT and CDR2 YNNKEL (reference sequence). The CDR3 is 15 amino acids. CDR3 protein: CASSHQTSAQETQYF. The CDR3 DNA follows: TGTGCCAGCAGCCACCAGACTAGCGCCCAAGAGACCCAGTACTTC.

CDR3: CASGGQAHTIYF. The CDR3, as DNA: TGTGCCAGCGGGGGACAGGCTCACACCATATATTTT. The gene calls are TRBV9 and TRBJ1-3; TRBD1 matches at 8 bases. The CDR3 totals 12 residues. V lost 7 bases, J lost 8 bases, and 5 bases stayed unmatched. CDR1 SGDLS and CDR2 YYNGEE come from the germline V gene.

The chain links TRBV29-1 to TRBJ1-3; TRBD1 matches 7 bases. CDR1 and CDR2 (germline): SQVTM, ANQGSEA. This CDR3 is built from 14 residues. V gave up 6 bases and J gave up 4 bases; unmatched junction bases: 9. CDR3 sequence (DNA): TGCAGCGTCACCGGGACAGTGGAAGGAAACACCATATATTTT. Its protein product is CSVTGTVEGNTIYF.

This clonotype has just a few counts. The chain joins TRBV25-1 to TRBJ1-4, with 8 nucleotides matching TRBD1. The germline V gene encodes CDR1 MGHDK and CDR2 SYGVNS. V lost 5 bases and J lost 7; bases outside the gene matches: 6. The CDR3 runs to 14 residues. The CDR3 coding sequence is TGTGCCAGCAGTTTCCGGGACAGGAGTGAAAAACTGTTTTTT. Protein: CASSFRDRSEKLFF. The full variable domain, rest sourced from reference TRBV25-1 and TRBJ1-4, is EADIYQTPRYLVIGTGKKITLECSQTMGHDKMYWYQQDPGMELHLIHYSYGVNSTEKGDLSSESTVSRIRTEHFPLTLESARPSHTSQYLCASSFRDRSEKLFFGSGTQLSVL.

This clonotype showed up many times. The rearrangement uses TRBV7-9 and TRBJ1-4; weak D call: TRBD1 (6 bases). Trimming removed 2 bases from V and 7 bases from J, with 11 bases in between. The CDR3 covers 14 residues. Germline values: CDR1 SEHNR, CDR2 FQNEAQ (reference sequence). CDR3 loop: CASSLSQGVEKLFF. CDR3 sequence (DNA): TGTGCCAGCAGCTTATCACAGGGAGTTGAAAAACTGTTTTTT.

This clonotype was picked up a small number of times. The CDR3 sequence: CASSSTSGNYEQYF. CDR3 nucleotide sequence: TGTGCCAGCAGCTCGACTAGCGGGAACTACGAGCAGTACTTC. The chain employs TRBV7-2 and TRBJ2-7, with 11 bases identical to TRBD2. After removal of 4 bases from V and 3 bases from J, the junction contained 2 bases not matched to a gene. The CDR3 is 14 amino acids. Germline loops: CDR1 SGHTA, CDR2 FQGNSA.

The table lists this clonotype with a few counts. The gene calls are TRBV6-1 and TRBJ2-7; possibly TRBD2 for D (5 bases). CDR1 is MNHNS and CDR2 is SASEGT in the germline V gene. The CDR3 length is 13 residues. V dropped 8 bases and J dropped 6 bases, with 17 bases sitting between them. In DNA, the CDR3 is TGTGCCAGCCCTCGTGGGAGTCCGGGCGAGCAGTACTTC. This sequence encodes CASPRGSPGEQYF.

This clonotype was seen a handful of times. The chain combines TRBV5-1 with TRBJ1-4; 8 positions match TRBD1. The germline CDR1 and CDR2 sequences are SGHRS and YFSETQ. The junction had 11 bases not matched to a gene; V was cut back by 0 bases and J by 7 bases. CDR3 length: 17 residues. CDR3 bases: TGCGCCAGCAGCTTGGGACAGGGGAGCGACAGTGGTGAAAAACTGTTTTTT. Encoded protein: CASSLGQGSDSGEKLFF.

This clonotype showed up just a few times. This chain connects TRBV12-3 or TRBV12-4 to TRBJ1-3; 7 bases are shared with TRBD1. The CDR3 is 16 residues long. Trimming cost V 7 bases and J 0 bases; bases outside gene matches: 9. The CDR3 here is CASTFRDSRSGNTIYF. CDR3 bases: TGTGCCAGCACCTTCCGGGACAGTCGCTCTGGAAACACCATATATTTT.

This clonotype occurred many times. The V and J genes are TRBV28 and TRBJ2-7, with no clear D. Germline CDR1 is MDHEN and CDR2 is SYDVKM. The CDR3 has 16 amino acids. With 2 bases removed from V and 6 bases from J, the gap between germline ends came to 20 bases. This chain's CDR3 is CASSLLTAASRAEQYF. CDR3 DNA: TGTGCCAGCAGTTTACTTACCGCCGCCAGTCGGGCCGAGCAGTACTTC.

Many counts were recorded for this clonotype. This sequence joins TRBV7-9 and TRBJ2-7, with D tentatively TRBD2 (6 bases). V was clipped by 3 bases and J by 3 bases, with 15 bases between them. This CDR3 contains 15 residues. In germline, CDR1 is SEHNR, CDR2 FQNEAQ (reference sequence). The CDR3 loop is CASSLGREEIYEQYF. In DNA form, the CDR3 reads TGTGCCAGCAGCTTGGGCAGGGAGGAAATCTACGAGCAGTACTTC.

This clonotype occurred many times. The V gene is TRBV18, the J gene TRBJ1-5, with TRBD1 as a possible D gene (5 bases). The ends were cut back, 3 bases at V and 3 bases at J, with 9 bases in the middle. Germline V gives CDR1 KGHSH, CDR2 LQKENI. This CDR3 region has 14 residues. The CDR3 DNA reads as TGTGCCAGCTCACCCGGGGGGGACAATCAGCCCCAGCATTTT. Translation gives CASSPGGDNQPQHF.

At least ten counts were recorded for this clonotype. The V gene is TRBV5-1, the J gene TRBJ2-5; D uncertain. The germline V gene has CDR1 SGHRS and CDR2 YFSETQ. Trimming stripped 4 bases from V and 9 bases from J, with 22 bases between. This CDR3 contains 15 residues. CDR3 residues: CASSLSSEDNSPQYF. Here the CDR3 DNA reads TGCGCCAGCAGCCTATCGTCAGAAGATAACAGCCCCCAGTACTTC.

This clonotype came up a few times. The chain uses TRBV6-2 or TRBV6-3 and TRBJ2-5, with 7 bases matching TRBD1. After removal of 6 bases from V and 11 bases from J, the junction contained 15 bases not matched to a gene. Germline values: CDR1 MNHEY, CDR2 SVGEGT. There are 14 residues in the CDR3. The CDR3 DNA reads as TGTGCCAGCAGCAAGGGGACAGTGACACCCTCTCAGTACTTC. Amino acid sequence: CASSKGTVTPSQYF.

V usage is TRBV19 and J usage is TRBJ1-1; D is uncertain. This CDR3 has 13 residues. CDR1 and CDR2 from the germline V gene are LNHDA and SQIVND (reference sequence). The V and J ends lost 6 bases and 7 bases respectively, with 15 bases between them. CDR3 region: CASRGFSRIEAFF. The CDR3 DNA sequence: TGTGCCAGTAGGGGGTTTTCCAGGATTGAAGCTTTCTTT.